This TCR beta chain was documented in a study of blood T cell repertoires in COVID-19. At the level of the study: The United States, Italy and Spain were the sources of the acute and convalescent COVID-19 samples. In each case, the material was cDNA or gDNA derived from T cells, B-cell-depleted T cells, or PBMCs.

In the source study's methods: Reference gene primer amplification gave estimated nucleated cell counts. This table comes from immunoSEQ multiplex PCR, and its TCRdb copy is limited to in-frame clones, with some not included. V and J calls and clone size follow that table, whereas D and trimming were derived from the DNA. The sample yields tens of thousands of clones, over 70% seen once. The germline gives CDR1 SGHNT, CDR2 YYREEE (reference sequence). The CDR3 is 16 residues long. With 0 bases clipped from V and 1 base from J, the junction kept 3 bases outside the gene matches. This sequence was found in a man aged 60 to 75 with acute or convalescent COVID-19. The chain has TRBV5-4 and TRBJ2-5, with 10 bases lining up with TRBD2. Sequencing used peripheral blood. The CDR3 here is CASSLVAGGFQETQYF. The CDR3 DNA reads as TGTGCCAGCAGCTTGGTAGCGGGGGGATTCCAAGAGACCCAGTACTTC.